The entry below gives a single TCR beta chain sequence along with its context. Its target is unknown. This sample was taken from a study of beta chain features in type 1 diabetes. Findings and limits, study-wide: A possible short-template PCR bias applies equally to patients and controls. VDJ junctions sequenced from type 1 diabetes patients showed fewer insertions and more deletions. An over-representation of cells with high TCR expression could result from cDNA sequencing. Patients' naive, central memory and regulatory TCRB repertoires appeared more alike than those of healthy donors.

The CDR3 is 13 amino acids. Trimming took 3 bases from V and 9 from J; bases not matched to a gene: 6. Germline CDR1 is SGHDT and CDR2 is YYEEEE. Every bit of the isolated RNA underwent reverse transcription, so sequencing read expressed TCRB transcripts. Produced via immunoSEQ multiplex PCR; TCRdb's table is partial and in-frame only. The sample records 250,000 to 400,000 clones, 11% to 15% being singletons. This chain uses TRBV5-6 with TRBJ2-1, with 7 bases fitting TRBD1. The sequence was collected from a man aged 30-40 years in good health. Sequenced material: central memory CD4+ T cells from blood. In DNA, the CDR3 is TGTGCCAGCAGCTCCTTACAGGGGTCTGAGCAGTTCTTC. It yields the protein CASSSLQGSEQFF.